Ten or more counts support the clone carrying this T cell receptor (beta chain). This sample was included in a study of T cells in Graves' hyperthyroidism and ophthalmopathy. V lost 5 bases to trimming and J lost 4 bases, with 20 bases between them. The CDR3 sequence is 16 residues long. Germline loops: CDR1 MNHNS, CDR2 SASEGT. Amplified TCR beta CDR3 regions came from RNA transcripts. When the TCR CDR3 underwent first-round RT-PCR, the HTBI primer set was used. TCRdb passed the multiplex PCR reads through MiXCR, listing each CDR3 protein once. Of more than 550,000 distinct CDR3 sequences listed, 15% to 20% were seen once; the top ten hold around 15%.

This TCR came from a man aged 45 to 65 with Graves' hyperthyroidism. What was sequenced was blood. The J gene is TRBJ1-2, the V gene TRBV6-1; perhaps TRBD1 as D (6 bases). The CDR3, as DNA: TGTGCCAGCAGTTTCACCCAGGTTGGGGGCGGCTATGGCTACACCTTC. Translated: CASSFTQVGGGYGYTF.